This TCR beta chain originates from a study of graft-versus-host responses after intestinal transplantation. Comment on this clone: Its antigen is not known.

The CDR3 length is 17 residues. The V and J ends lost 3 bases and 3 bases, in that order; junction bases with no gene match: 11. Germline V CDR1 and CDR2: MNHNS, SASEGT. The repertoire was sequenced with immunoSEQ multiplex PCR; TCRdb's copy has only in-frame clones and lacks some. In the table there are roughly 93,000 clones, 85% to 95% of which are singletons. Material: unstimulated CD8+ T cells sorted from spleen or lymph node cells, obtained before transplant. V is TRBV6-1 and J is TRBJ2-5; 9 bases match TRBD1. The receptor was isolated from a human donor who was the organ donor for an intestinal transplant. The CDR3 DNA sequence: TGTGCCAGCAGTGATCCCTTTCTATGGACAGGGGAAGAGACCCAGTACTTC. Its translation is CASSDPFLWTGEETQYF.